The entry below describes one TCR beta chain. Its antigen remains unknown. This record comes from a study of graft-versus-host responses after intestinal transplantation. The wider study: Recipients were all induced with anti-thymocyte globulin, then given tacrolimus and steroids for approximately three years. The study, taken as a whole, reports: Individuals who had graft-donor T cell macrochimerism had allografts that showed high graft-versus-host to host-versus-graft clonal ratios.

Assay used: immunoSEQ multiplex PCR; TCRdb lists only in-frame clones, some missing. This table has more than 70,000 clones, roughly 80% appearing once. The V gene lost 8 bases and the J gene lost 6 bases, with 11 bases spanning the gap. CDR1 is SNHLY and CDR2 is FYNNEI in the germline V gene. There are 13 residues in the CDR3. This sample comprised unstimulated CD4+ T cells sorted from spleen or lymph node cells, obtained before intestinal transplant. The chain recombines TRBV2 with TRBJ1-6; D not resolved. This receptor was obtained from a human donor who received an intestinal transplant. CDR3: CASSSGPNSPLHF. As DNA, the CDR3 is TGTGCCAGCTCCTCAGGTCCTAATTCACCCCTCCACTTT.